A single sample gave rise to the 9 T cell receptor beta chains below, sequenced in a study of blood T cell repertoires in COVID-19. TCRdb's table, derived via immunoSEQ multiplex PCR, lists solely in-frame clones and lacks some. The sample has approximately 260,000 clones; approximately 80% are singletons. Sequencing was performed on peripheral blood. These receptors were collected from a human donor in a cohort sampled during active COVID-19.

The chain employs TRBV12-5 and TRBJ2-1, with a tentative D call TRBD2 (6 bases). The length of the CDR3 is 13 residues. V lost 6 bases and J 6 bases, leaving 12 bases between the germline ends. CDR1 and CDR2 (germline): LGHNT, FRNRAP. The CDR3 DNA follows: TGTGCTAGTGGCAAGGGACTTATCAATGAGCAGTTCTTC. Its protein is CASGKGLINEQFF. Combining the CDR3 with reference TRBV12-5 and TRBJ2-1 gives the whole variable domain DARVTQTPRHKVTEMGQEVTMRCQPILGHNTVFWYRQTMMQGLELLAYFRNRAPLDDSGMPKDRFSAEMPDATLATLKIQPSEPRDSAVYFCASGKGLINEQFFGPGTRLTVL.

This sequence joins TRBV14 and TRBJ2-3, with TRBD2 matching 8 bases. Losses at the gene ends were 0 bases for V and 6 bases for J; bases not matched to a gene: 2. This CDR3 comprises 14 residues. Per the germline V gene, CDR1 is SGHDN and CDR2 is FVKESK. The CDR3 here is CASSQDRLADTQYF. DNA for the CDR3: TGTGCCAGCAGCCAAGATAGACTAGCGGATACGCAGTATTTT.

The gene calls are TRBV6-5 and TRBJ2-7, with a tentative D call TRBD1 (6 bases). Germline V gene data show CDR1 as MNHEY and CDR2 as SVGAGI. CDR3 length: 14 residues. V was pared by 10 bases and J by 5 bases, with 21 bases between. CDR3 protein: CATAPDSIGHEQYF. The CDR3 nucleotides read TGTGCCACCGCTCCGGACAGCATCGGGCACGAGCAGTACTTC.

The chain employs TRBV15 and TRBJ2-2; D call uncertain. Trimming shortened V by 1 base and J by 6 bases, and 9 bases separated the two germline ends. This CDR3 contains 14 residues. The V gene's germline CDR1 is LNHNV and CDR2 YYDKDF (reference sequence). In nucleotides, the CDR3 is TGTGCCACCAGCAGAGGAGTAGTTGCCGGGGAGCTGTTTTTT. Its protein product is CATSRGVVAGELFF.

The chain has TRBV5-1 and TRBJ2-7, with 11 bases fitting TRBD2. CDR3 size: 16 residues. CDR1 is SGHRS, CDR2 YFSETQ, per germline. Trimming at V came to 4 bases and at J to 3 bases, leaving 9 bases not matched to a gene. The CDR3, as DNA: TGCGCCAGCAGCAAACGACTAGCGGGAAGTGTCTACGAGCAGTACTTC. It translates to CASSKRLAGSVYEQYF.

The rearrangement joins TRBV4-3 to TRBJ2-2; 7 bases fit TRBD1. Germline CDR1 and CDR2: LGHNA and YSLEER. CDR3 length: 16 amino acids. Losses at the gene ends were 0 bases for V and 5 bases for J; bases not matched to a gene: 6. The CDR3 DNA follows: TGCGCCAGCAGCCAAGATAGGGGGCTAGCAACCGGGGAGCTGTTTTTT. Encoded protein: CASSQDRGLATGELFF.

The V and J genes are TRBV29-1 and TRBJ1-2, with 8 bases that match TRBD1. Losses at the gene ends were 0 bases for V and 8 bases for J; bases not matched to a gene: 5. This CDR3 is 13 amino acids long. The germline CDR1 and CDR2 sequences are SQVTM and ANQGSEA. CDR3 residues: CSVEETGDRGYTF. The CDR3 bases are TGCAGCGTTGAAGAGACAGGGGACAGAGGCTACACCTTC.

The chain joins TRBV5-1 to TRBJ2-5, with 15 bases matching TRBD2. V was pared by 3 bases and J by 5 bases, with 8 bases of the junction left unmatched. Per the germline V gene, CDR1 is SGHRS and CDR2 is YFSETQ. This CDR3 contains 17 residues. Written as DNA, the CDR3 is TGCGCCAGCAGCTCTGGGGGACTAGCGGGAGGAAGGGAGACCCAGTACTTC. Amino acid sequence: CASSSGGLAGGRETQYF.

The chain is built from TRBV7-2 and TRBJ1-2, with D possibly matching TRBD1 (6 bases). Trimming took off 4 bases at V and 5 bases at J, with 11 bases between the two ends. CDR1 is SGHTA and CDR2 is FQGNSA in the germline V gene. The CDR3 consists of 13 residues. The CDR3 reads CASSSTGIYGYTF. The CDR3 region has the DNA TGTGCCAGCAGCTCCACAGGGATTTATGGCTACACCTTC.